One and the same sample provided the 22 T cell receptor beta chains below, sequenced in a study of PD-1 blockade in classical Hodgkin lymphoma. Brentuximab vedotin exposure varied, and every patient relapsed after autologous stem cell transplantation. Repertoires were generated with immunoSEQ multiplex PCR, while TCRdb's copy carries only in-frame clones and drops some. The profile covers about 97,000 clones, with approximately 80% appearing a single time and roughly an eighth taken by the ten largest. The starting material was peripheral blood mononuclear cells (PBMCs), obtained at baseline. The source of these receptors is a human donor with classical Hodgkin lymphoma.

This clone came up once. The chain carries TRBV7-2 and TRBJ2-2, with no clear D. Trimming cost V 1 base and J 7 bases, with 13 bases left between them. Germline assignment: CDR1 SGHTA and CDR2 FQGNSA. The CDR3 runs 15 residues. The CDR3 reads CASSLGLGPGGELFF. CDR3 nucleotides: TGTGCCAGCAGCTTAGGGCTGGGTCCCGGCGGGGAGCTGTTTTTT.

The chain couples TRBV5-5 to TRBJ2-7; 9 nucleotides line up with TRBD1. CDR3 length: 13 amino acids. Trimming at V came to 4 bases and at J to 8 bases, leaving 7 bases not matched to a gene. CDR1 SGHKS and CDR2 YYEKEE come from the germline V gene (reference sequence). CDR3 in DNA: TGTGCCAGCAGCCTAACAGGGGGCGGACAGCAGTACTTC. This codes for CASSLTGGGQQYF.

Here the CDR3 DNA reads TGCAGCGTTGAAGGGGAGGACAGGGGCACAGATACGCAGTATTTT. Translation gives CSVEGEDRGTDTQYF. The chain couples TRBV29-1 to TRBJ2-3, with 8 bases that match TRBD1. The trim removed 1 base at V and 1 base at J, leaving 4 bases unmatched. The germline gives CDR1 SQVTM, CDR2 ANQGSEA. The CDR3 spans 15 residues.

V and J are TRBV9 and TRBJ2-2; the D call may be TRBD1 or TRBD2 (5 bases each). Looked up from germline, CDR1 is SGDLS and CDR2 is YYNGEE. V lost 4 bases and J lost 1, with 11 bases in between. The CDR3 extends over 15 amino acids. The CDR3 region has the DNA TGTGCCAGCAGCTCTCTGGGGGTGAACACCGGGGAGCTGTTTTTT. This encodes CASSSLGVNTGELFF.

In nucleotides, the CDR3 is TGTGCCAGTAGTATCGGGGGACTAGCCCTATACGAGCAGTACTTC. Protein sequence: CASSIGGLALYEQYF. The rearrangement uses TRBV19 and TRBJ2-7, with 9 bases lining up with TRBD2. Germline V gives CDR1 LNHDA, CDR2 SQIVND (reference sequence). The length of the CDR3 is 15 residues. V was clipped by 3 bases and J by 4 bases; unmatched bases: 7.

The chain employs TRBV5-1 and TRBJ1-1; D call uncertain. The germline CDR1 and CDR2 sequences are SGHRS and YFSETQ. V was trimmed by 2 bases and J by 5 bases, leaving 10 bases between them. This CDR3 is built from 13 residues. CDR3 sequence: CASSFTTDTEAFF. CDR3 nucleotides: TGCGCCAGCAGCTTTACCACGGATACTGAAGCTTTCTTT.

CDR3 region: CASSLVPTEQFF. The CDR3 DNA sequence: TGTGCCAGCAGCTTAGTCCCCACAGAGCAGTTCTTC. This rearrangement joins TRBV11-3 to TRBJ2-1; no firm D call. This CDR3 has 12 amino acids. CDR1 is SGHNT, CDR2 YENEEA, per germline. V lost 1 base to trimming and J lost 10 bases, with 8 bases between them. Supplemented by reference TRBV11-3 and TRBJ2-1, the full variable domain reads EAGVVQSPRYKIIEKKQPVAFWCNPISGHNTLYWYLQNLGQGPELLIRYENEEAVDDSQLPKDRFSAERLKGVDSTLKIQPAELGDSAVYLCASSLVPTEQFFGPGTRLTVL.

The chain couples TRBV30 to TRBJ1-2; D remains ambiguous. Trimming shortened V by 5 bases and J by 8 bases, and 15 bases separated the two germline ends. The CDR3 loop spans 12 amino acids. Germline CDR1 GTSNPN, CDR2 SVGIG (reference sequence). The CDR3 is CAWVKRPGGYTF. CDR3 nucleotides: TGTGCCTGGGTGAAAAGACCTGGGGGCTACACCTTC.

J is TRBJ2-1 and V is TRBV9; 7 nucleotides align to TRBD1. The CDR3 spans 15 residues. Looked up from germline, CDR1 is SGDLS and CDR2 is YYNGEE. V trimming: 0 bases; J trimming: 10 bases; junction bases outside the gene matches: 10. The CDR3 DNA follows: TGTGCCAGCAGCGTAGCCGGACAGGTACTTGACGAGCAGTTCTTC. It encodes CASSVAGQVLDEQFF.

The J gene is TRBJ2-3, the V gene TRBV15, with 7 bases matching TRBD2. The CDR3 has 16 amino acids. J lost 4 bases, V lost 4 bases, and 11 bases had no gene match. In germline, CDR1 is LNHNV, CDR2 YYDKDF (reference sequence). In DNA, the CDR3 is TGTGCCACCAGCACGGGGACTACCCGGGAGGCAGATACGCAGTATTTT. Amino acids: CATSTGTTREADTQYF. Full variable domain (remainder filled in from reference TRBV15 and TRBJ2-3): DAMVIQNPRYQVTQFGKPVTLSCSQTLNHNVMYWYQQKSSQAPKLLFHYYDKDFNNEADTPDNFQSRRPNTSFCFLDIRSPGLGDTAMYLCATSTGTTREADTQYFGPGTRLTVL.

The chain links TRBV6-1 to TRBJ2-7, with 8 bases identical to TRBD2. The ends lost 1 base at V and 7 bases at J; junction bases unmatched: 12. The CDR3 extends over 16 amino acids. From germline, CDR1 is MNHNS and CDR2 SASEGT. CDR3 DNA: TGTGCCAGCAGTGAAGACTGGCCTAGCGGGCGGGGAGAGCAGTACTTC. The encoded protein is CASSEDWPSGRGEQYF.

This CDR3 is CASSEKWYEQYF. CDR3 DNA sequence: TGTGCCAGCAGTGAAAAATGGTACGAGCAGTACTTC. The chain carries TRBV2 and TRBJ2-7; D gene uncertain. This CDR3 has 12 amino acids. V was shortened by 2 bases and J by 4 bases, with 6 bases between the two germline ends. Germline values: CDR1 SNHLY, CDR2 FYNNEI.

The chain has TRBV5-1 and TRBJ2-2, with D possibly TRBD1 on 6 matching bases. The CDR3 totals 15 residues. CDR1 and CDR2 (germline): SGHRS, YFSETQ. V was trimmed by 2 bases and J by 0 bases, leaving 8 bases between them. The CDR3 spells CASSFRTANTGELFF. CDR3 nucleotides: TGCGCCAGCAGCTTCAGGACAGCGAACACCGGGGAGCTGTTTTTT.

V is TRBV5-8 and J is TRBJ1-4; 10 bases map to TRBD1. The CDR3 spans 17 residues. Germline V gene data show CDR1 as SGHTS and CDR2 as YDEGEE. The junction had 13 bases not matched to a gene; V was cut back by 4 bases and J by 7 bases. The DNA of the CDR3 is TGTGCCAGCAGCCCCGGACAGGGGGAGGTCGTGGGTGAAAAACTGTTTTTT. This gives the protein CASSPGQGEVVGEKLFF.

This clone has a single count. J is TRBJ2-5 and V is TRBV28; 7 nucleotides line up with TRBD1. The germline gives CDR1 MDHEN, CDR2 SYDVKM. J gave up 4 bases and V 5 bases, and 7 bases lay outside the gene matches. The CDR3 spans 14 residues. In nucleotides, the CDR3 is TGTGCCAGCAGTCCAGGGGGATCGGGAGAGACCCAGTACTTC. As protein: CASSPGGSGETQYF.

V gene TRBV4-3 combines with J gene TRBJ2-2; no clear D gene. CDR1 LGHNA and CDR2 YSLEER come from the germline V gene. The CDR3 has 15 residues. V was shortened by 0 bases and J by 4 bases, with 9 bases between the two germline ends. The CDR3 here is CASSQENWGTGELFF. CDR3 in DNA: TGCGCCAGCAGCCAAGAGAATTGGGGCACCGGGGAGCTGTTTTTT.

This clone was found many times. In DNA form, the CDR3 reads TGTGCCAGCAGCCCGGTTGCCCTGATCTCTCCCGAGCAGTACTTC. Residues: CASSPVALISPEQYF. V is TRBV7-6 and J is TRBJ2-7; D is unclear. Germline assignment: CDR1 SGHVS and CDR2 FNYEAQ. The CDR3 has 15 amino acids. The germline V and J ends were trimmed by 5 bases and 6 bases, with 20 bases remaining between them.

The chain joins TRBV9 to TRBJ2-1; D possibly corresponds to TRBD2 (6 bases). Between the trimmed V and J ends, which lost 3 bases and 4 bases, there was a span of 14 bases. This CDR3 contains 15 residues. CDR1 and CDR2 from the germline V gene are SGDLS and YYNGEE. CDR3 in amino acids: CASSGSGTGYNEQFF. DNA for the CDR3: TGTGCCAGCAGCGGCTCCGGGACTGGTTACAATGAGCAGTTCTTC.

V usage is TRBV4-2 and J usage is TRBJ2-5; D possibly corresponds to TRBD2 (7 bases). V gave up 4 bases and J gave up 5 bases, with 17 bases separating them. Germline CDR1 and CDR2: LGHNA and YNFKEQ. The CDR3 has 15 residues. CDR3 protein: CASSPRGEGRETQYF. CDR3 nucleotide sequence: TGTGCCAGCAGCCCTAGGGGGGAGGGGAGGGAGACCCAGTACTTC.

The genes are TRBV15 and TRBJ2-3; D remains ambiguous. CDR3 size: 13 residues. Germline CDR1 LNHNV, CDR2 YYDKDF (reference sequence). Deletions cut 6 bases from V and 0 bases from J, with 7 bases between. The CDR3 sequence is CATRRFSTDTQYF. DNA for the CDR3: TGTGCCACCAGAAGATTCAGCACAGATACGCAGTATTTT.

This chain uses TRBV9 with TRBJ2-1; 10 bases agree with TRBD2. The CDR3 is made up of 16 amino acids. The J segment lost 7 bases and the V segment lost 3 bases, leaving 10 bases of the junction unmatched. CDR1 and CDR2 from the germline V gene are SGDLS and YYNGEE. The CDR3 here is CASSASLAGAINEQFF. CDR3 DNA: TGTGCCAGCAGCGCCTCTCTAGCGGGGGCGATTAATGAGCAGTTCTTC. The whole variable domain, filled in from reference TRBV9 and TRBJ2-1, reads DSGVTQTPKHLITATGQRVTLRCSPRSGDLSVYWYQQSLDQGLQFLIQYYNGEERAKGNILERFSAQQFPDLHSELNLSSLELGDSALYFCASSASLAGAINEQFFGPGTRLTVL.

In the case of this clone: Germline is not matched at one junction end, which may reflect a read error. The chain joins TRBV4-2 to TRBJ2-5, with D maybe TRBD2 (6 bases). Looked up from germline, CDR1 is LGHNA and CDR2 is YNFKEQ. This CDR3 region has 16 residues. In nucleotides, the CDR3 is TGTGCCAGCAGCCAAGGAGCAAGGGACTTGAAGGAGACCCAGCACTTC. It specifies CASSQGARDLKETQHF.